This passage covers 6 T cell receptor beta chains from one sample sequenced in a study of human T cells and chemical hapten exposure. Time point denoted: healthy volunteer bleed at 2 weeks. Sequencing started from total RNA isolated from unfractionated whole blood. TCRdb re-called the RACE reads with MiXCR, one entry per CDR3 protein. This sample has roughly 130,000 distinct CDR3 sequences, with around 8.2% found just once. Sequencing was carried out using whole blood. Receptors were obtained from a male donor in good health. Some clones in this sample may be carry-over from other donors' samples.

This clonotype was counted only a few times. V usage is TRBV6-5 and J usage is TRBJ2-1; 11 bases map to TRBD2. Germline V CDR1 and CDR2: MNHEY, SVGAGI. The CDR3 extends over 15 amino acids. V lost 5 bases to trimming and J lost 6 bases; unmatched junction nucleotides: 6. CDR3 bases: TGTGCCAGCAGTACTCGACTAGCGGGGTTCAATGAGCAGTTCTTC. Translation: CASSTRLAGFNEQFF.

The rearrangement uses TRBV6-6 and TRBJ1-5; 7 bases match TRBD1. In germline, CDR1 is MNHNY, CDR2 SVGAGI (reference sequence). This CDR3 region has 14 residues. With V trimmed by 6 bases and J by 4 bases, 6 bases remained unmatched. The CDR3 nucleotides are TGTGCCAGCAGAGAAGGACAGGCGAATCAGCCCCAGCATTTT. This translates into CASREGQANQPQHF.

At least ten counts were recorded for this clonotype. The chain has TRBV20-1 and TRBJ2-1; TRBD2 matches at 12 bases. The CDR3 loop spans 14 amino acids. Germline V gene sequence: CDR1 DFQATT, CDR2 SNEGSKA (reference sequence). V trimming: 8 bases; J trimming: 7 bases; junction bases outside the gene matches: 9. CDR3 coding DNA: TGCAGTTCTGTACTAGCGGGGGGTCAGAATGAGCAGTTCTTC. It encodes CSSVLAGGQNEQFF.

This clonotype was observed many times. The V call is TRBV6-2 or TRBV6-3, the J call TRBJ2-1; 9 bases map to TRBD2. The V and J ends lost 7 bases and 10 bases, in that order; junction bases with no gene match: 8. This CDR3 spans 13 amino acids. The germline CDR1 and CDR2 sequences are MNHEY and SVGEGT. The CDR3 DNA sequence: TGTGCCAGCAAGATAGCGGGAGACAGAGAGCAGTTCTTC. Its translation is CASKIAGDREQFF.

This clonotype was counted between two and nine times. The CDR3: CASSLAGTGTEGEQYF. The CDR3 bases are TGTGCCAGCAGCTTGGCCGGGACAGGGACGGAAGGCGAGCAGTACTTC. This rearrangement joins TRBV5-6 to TRBJ2-7, with 9 bases lining up with TRBD1. CDR1 is SGHDT and CDR2 is YYEEEE in the germline V gene. V shed 0 bases, J shed 6 bases, and the junction held 10 bases outside the gene matches. CDR3 length equals 16 residues.

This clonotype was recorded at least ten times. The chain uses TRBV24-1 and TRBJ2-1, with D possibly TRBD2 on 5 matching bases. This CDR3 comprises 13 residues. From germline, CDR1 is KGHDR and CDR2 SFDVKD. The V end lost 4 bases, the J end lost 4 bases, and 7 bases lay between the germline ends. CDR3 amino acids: CATSDTSYNEQFF. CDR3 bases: TGTGCCACCAGTGACACTAGTTACAATGAGCAGTTCTTC.